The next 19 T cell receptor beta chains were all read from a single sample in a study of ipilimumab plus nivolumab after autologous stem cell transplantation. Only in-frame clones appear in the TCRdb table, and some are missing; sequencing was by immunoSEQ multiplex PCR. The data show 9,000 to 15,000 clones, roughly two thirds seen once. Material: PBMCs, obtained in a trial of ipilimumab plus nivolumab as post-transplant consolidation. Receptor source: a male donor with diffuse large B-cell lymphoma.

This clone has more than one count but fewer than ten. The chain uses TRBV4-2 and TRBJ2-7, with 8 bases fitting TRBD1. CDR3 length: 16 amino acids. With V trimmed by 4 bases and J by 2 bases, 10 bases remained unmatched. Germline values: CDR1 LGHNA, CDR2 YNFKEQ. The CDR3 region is CASSLDLMTGAYEQYF. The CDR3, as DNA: TGTGCCAGCAGCCTTGACCTCATGACAGGGGCCTACGAGCAGTACTTC.

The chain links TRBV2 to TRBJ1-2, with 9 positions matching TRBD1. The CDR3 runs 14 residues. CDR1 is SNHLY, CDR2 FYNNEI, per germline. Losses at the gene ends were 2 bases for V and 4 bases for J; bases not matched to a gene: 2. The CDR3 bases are TGTGCCAGCAGTGAAACAGGGGGCATCTATGGCTACACCTTC. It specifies CASSETGGIYGYTF. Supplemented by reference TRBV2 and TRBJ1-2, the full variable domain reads EPEVTQTPSHQVTQMGQEVILRCVPISNHLYFYWYRQILGQKVEFLVSFYNNEISEKSEIFDDQFSVERPDGSNFTLKIRSTKLEDSAMYFCASSETGGIYGYTFGSGTRLTVV.

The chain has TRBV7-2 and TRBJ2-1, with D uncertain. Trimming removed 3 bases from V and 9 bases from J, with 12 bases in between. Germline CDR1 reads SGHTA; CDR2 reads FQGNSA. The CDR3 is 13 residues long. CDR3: CASSLGPPGEQFF. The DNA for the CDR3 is TGTGCCAGCAGCTTGGGCCCGCCTGGTGAGCAGTTCTTC.

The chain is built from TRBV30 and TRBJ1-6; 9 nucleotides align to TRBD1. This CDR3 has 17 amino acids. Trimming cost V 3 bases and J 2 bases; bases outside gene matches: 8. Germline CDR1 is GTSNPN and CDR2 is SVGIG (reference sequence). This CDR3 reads CAWSPGQGLAYNSPLHF. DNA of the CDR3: TGTGCCTGGAGCCCGGGACAGGGATTAGCCTATAATTCACCCCTCCACTTT. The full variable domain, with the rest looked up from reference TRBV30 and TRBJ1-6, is SQTIHQWPATLVQPVGSPLSLECTVEGTSNPNLYWYRQAAGRGLQLLFYSVGIGQISSEVPQNLSASRPQDRQFILSSKKLLLSDSGFYLCAWSPGQGLAYNSPLHFGNGTRLTVT.

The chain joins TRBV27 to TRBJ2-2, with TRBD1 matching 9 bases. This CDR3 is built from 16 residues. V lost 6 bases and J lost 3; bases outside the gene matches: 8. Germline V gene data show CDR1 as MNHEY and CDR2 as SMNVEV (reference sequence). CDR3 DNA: TGTGCCAGCAGGCCTACAGGGGGCGTACACACCGGGGAGCTGTTTTTT. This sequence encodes CASRPTGGVHTGELFF.

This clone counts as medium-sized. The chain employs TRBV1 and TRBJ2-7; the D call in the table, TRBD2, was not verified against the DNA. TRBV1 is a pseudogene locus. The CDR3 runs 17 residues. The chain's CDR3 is CTSSHEISGRDSYEQYF. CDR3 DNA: TGCACCAGCAGCCACGAAATTAGCGGGAGGGATTCCTACGAGCAGTACTTC.

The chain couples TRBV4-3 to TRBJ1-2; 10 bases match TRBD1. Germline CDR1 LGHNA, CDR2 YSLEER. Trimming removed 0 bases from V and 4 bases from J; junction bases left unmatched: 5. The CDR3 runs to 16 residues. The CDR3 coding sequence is TGCGCCAGCAGCCAAGAGACAGGGGGCACTGTCTATGGCTACACCTTC. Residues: CASSQETGGTVYGYTF.

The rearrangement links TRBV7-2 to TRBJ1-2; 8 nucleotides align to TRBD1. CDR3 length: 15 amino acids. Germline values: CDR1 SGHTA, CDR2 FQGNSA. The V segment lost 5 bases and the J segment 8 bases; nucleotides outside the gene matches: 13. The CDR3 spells CASSDPGGGRGGYTF. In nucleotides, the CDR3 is TGTGCCAGCAGCGACCCAGGGGGCGGAAGGGGCGGCTACACCTTC.

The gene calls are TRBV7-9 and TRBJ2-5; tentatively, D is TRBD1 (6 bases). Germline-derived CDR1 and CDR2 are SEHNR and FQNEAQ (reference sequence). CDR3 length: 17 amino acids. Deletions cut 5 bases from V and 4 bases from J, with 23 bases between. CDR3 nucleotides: TGTGCCAGCAGCCCACTCAGGTATGGGCAGGGGCCAGAGACCCAGTACTTC. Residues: CASSPLRYGQGPETQYF. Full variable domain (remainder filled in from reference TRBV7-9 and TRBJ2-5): DTGVSQNPRHKITKRGQNVTFRCDPISEHNRLYWYRQTLGQGPEFLTYFQNEAQLEKSRLLSDRFSAERPKGSFSTLEIQRTEQGDSAMYLCASSPLRYGQGPETQYFGPGTRLLVL.

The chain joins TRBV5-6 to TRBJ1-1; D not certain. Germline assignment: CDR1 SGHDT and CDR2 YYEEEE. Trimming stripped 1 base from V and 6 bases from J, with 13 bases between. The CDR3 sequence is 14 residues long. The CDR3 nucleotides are TGTGCCAGCAGCTTGAAGGCCCTTACGGCTGAAGCTTTCTTT. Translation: CASSLKALTAEAFF.

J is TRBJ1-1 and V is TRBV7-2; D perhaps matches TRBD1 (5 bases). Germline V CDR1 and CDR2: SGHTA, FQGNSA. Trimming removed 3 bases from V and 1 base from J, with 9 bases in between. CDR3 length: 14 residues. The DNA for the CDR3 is TGTGCCAGCAGCTTCGGGGCAGGGAACACTGAAGCTTTCTTT. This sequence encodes CASSFGAGNTEAFF.

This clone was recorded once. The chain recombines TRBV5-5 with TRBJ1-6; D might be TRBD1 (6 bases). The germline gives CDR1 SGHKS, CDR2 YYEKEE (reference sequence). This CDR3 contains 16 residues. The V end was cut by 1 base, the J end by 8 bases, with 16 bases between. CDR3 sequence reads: CASSLTSGGVYSPLHF. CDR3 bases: TGTGCCAGCAGCTTGACCAGCGGGGGCGTGTATTCACCCCTCCACTTT.

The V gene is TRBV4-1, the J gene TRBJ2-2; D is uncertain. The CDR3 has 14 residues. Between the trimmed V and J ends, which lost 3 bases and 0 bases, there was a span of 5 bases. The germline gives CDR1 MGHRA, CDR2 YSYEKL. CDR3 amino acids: CASSQGSNTGELFF. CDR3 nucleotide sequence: TGCGCCAGCAGCCAGGGATCGAACACCGGGGAGCTGTTTTTT.

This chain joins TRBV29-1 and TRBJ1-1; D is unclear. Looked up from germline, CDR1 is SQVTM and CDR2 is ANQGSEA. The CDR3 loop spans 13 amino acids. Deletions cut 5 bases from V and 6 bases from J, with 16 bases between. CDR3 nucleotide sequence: TGCAGCGTTTCGGGTGCACAAGGCGCTGAAGCTTTCTTT. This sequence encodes CSVSGAQGAEAFF.

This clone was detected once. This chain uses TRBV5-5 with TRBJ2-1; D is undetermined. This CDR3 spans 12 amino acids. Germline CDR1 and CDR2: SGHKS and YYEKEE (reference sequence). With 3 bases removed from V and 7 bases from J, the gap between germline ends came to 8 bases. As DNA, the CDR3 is TGTGCCAGCAGCTACGCGGATAATGAGCAGTTCTTC. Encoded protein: CASSYADNEQFF.

The chain's CDR3 is CASSPDRGIYNEQFF. CDR3 nucleotides: TGCGCCAGCAGCCCTGACAGGGGCATCTACAATGAGCAGTTCTTC. The V gene is TRBV5-1, the J gene TRBJ2-1, with 8 bases lining up with TRBD1. This CDR3 spans 15 amino acids. The trim removed 4 bases at V and 3 bases at J, leaving 6 bases unmatched. Germline CDR1 is SGHRS and CDR2 is YFSETQ.

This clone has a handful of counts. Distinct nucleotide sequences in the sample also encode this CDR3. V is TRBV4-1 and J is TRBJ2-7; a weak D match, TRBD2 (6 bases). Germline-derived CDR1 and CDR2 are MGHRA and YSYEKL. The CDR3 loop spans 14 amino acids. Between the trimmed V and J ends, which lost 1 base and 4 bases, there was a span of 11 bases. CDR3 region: CASSQAGAAYEQYF. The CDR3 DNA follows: TGCGCCAGCAGCCAAGCGGGAGCCGCTTACGAGCAGTACTTC.

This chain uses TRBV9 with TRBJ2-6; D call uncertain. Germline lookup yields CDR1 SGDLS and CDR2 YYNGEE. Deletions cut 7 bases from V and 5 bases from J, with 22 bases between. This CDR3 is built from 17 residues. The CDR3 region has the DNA TGTGCCAGCCCGCTCAGGCTCAAACAAAGTCGGGCCAACGTCCTGACTTTC. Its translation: CASPLRLKQSRANVLTF. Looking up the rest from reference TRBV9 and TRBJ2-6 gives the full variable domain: DSGVTQTPKHLITATGQRVTLRCSPRSGDLSVYWYQQSLDQGLQFLIQYYNGEERAKGNILERFSAQQFPDLHSELNLSSLELGDSALYFCASPLRLKQSRANVLTFGAGSRLTVL.

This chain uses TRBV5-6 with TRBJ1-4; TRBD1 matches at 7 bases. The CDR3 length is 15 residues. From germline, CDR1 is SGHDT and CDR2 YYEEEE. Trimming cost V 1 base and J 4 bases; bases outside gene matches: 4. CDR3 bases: TGTGCCAGCAGCTTGTGGGGACAGATTAATGAAAAACTGTTTTTT. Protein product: CASSLWGQINEKLFF.